Below are 30 T cell receptor beta chains sequenced from a single sample in a study of CD8+CD57+ T cells in acquired aplastic anemia. TCR beta VDJ combinations and CDR3 sequences were profiled from genomic DNA. MiXCR, applied by TCRdb to the reads, yields one record per CDR3 protein. This sample has about 190,000 distinct CDR3 sequences; more than 45% occur once, and the top ten carry about 8.8%. Previously, flow cytometry had revealed CD8+CD57+ cell expansion in the patients chosen for sequencing. Material: sorted CD4+, CD8+, or CD8+CD57+ T cells (not recorded which) from PBMCs. These receptors were taken from a human donor with aplastic anemia.

This clonotype has just a few counts. The chain has TRBV19 and TRBJ1-6, with D perhaps TRBD1 (5 bases). CDR1 is LNHDA, CDR2 SQIVND, per germline (reference sequence). Trimming left V 3 bases short and J 8 bases short, with 8 bases between. The CDR3 has 13 amino acids. In nucleotides, the CDR3 is TGTGCCAGTAGTATCCGGGACGATTCACCCCTCCACTTT. Encoded protein: CASSIRDDSPLHF.

The V and J genes are TRBV7-9 and TRBJ2-5; TRBD1 is a possible D gene (6 bases). V was shortened by 3 bases and J by 8 bases, with 10 bases between the two germline ends. Per germline, CDR1 SEHNR and CDR2 FQNEAQ (reference sequence). This CDR3 region has 12 residues. CDR3 coding DNA: TGTGCCAGCAGCTTTGGGGACACTACCCAGTACTTC. Encoded protein: CASSFGDTTQYF.

The genes are TRBV7-8 and TRBJ2-7, with D perhaps matching TRBD1 or TRBD2 (5 bases each). V was shortened by 2 bases and J by 0 bases, with 11 bases between the two germline ends. Germline assignment: CDR1 SGHVS and CDR2 FQNEAQ. The CDR3 is 15 residues long. The CDR3 sequence: CASSLREGRSYEQYF. For the CDR3, the DNA is TGTGCCAGCAGCTTACGCGAGGGACGCTCCTACGAGCAGTACTTC.

In this sample, this clonotype turned up many times. The chain couples TRBV6-1 to TRBJ2-3; weak D call: TRBD2 (6 bases). Germline CDR1 and CDR2: MNHNS and SASEGT. V was shortened by 10 bases and J by 0 bases, with 17 bases between the two germline ends. The CDR3 length is 15 residues. The DNA for the CDR3 is TGTGCCACCTCCCAGGTGGGGACTAGCACAGATACGCAGTATTTT. This encodes CATSQVGTSTDTQYF.

V and J are TRBV7-2 and TRBJ2-3; no clear D. This CDR3 has 11 amino acids. V lost 6 bases and J lost 5, with 6 bases in between. Germline V lookup: CDR1 SGHTA, CDR2 FQGNSA. The CDR3 region is CASRTGDTQYF. The CDR3 coding sequence is TGTGCCAGCAGAACTGGAGATACGCAGTATTTT.

V gene TRBV7-2 combines with J gene TRBJ1-2, with a tentative D call TRBD1 (6 bases). This CDR3 contains 13 residues. CDR1 is SGHTA, CDR2 FQGNSA, per germline. The V end lost 10 bases, the J end lost 3 bases, and 15 bases lay between the germline ends. CDR3: CAIPRQDHYGYTF. The CDR3, as DNA: TGTGCCATCCCGAGACAGGACCACTATGGCTACACCTTC.

This clonotype turned up a few times. The chain couples TRBV2 to TRBJ2-6; D is unclear. The germline gives CDR1 SNHLY, CDR2 FYNNEI. The ends were cut back, 2 bases at V and 4 bases at J, with 3 bases in the middle. CDR3 size: 13 residues. CDR3 region: CASSERGANVLTF. CDR3 sequence (DNA): TGTGCCAGCAGTGAAAGAGGGGCCAACGTCCTGACTTTC.

The table lists this clonotype with many counts. V is TRBV6-1 and J is TRBJ2-7, with 11 bases matching TRBD2. Per the germline V gene, CDR1 is MNHNS and CDR2 is SASEGT. V was clipped by 6 bases and J by 1 base; unmatched bases: 5. The CDR3 covers 15 residues. The CDR3 here is CASSLLAGASYEQYF. The CDR3 DNA sequence: TGTGCCAGCAGCCTACTAGCGGGAGCATCCTACGAGCAGTACTTC.

The table lists this clonotype with a few counts. The rearrangement uses TRBV7-8 and TRBJ2-7; D not certain. The V and J ends lost 3 bases and 5 bases respectively, with 14 bases between them. The CDR3 contains 14 residues. Germline loops: CDR1 SGHVS, CDR2 FQNEAQ. CDR3 sequence reads: CASSLGSPVHEQYF. In DNA form, the CDR3 reads TGTGCCAGCAGCTTGGGAAGTCCGGTCCACGAGCAGTACTTC.

This chain joins TRBV20-1 and TRBJ2-5, with TRBD2 matching over 10 bases. CDR1 DFQATT and CDR2 SNEGSKA come from the germline V gene (reference sequence). Trimming took 3 bases from V and 4 from J; bases not matched to a gene: 11. The CDR3 sequence is 16 residues long. CDR3 coding DNA: TGCAGTGCTAGCCCCGGACTAGCGGTAGGGGCAGAGACCCAGTACTTC. Its translation: CSASPGLAVGAETQYF.

This clonotype has at least ten counts. V and J are TRBV9 and TRBJ2-5, with 8 bases identical to TRBD1. CDR1 SGDLS and CDR2 YYNGEE come from the germline V gene. This CDR3 has 15 amino acids. The V and J ends lost 3 bases and 0 bases, in that order; junction bases with no gene match: 4. CDR3 region: CASSDRQGYQETQYF. The DNA for the CDR3 is TGTGCCAGCAGCGATAGACAGGGGTACCAAGAGACCCAGTACTTC. The variable domain in full, with the rest retrieved from reference TRBV9 and TRBJ2-5, is DSGVTQTPKHLITATGQRVTLRCSPRSGDLSVYWYQQSLDQGLQFLIQYYNGEERAKGNILERFSAQQFPDLHSELNLSSLELGDSALYFCASSDRQGYQETQYFGPGTRLLVL.

This clonotype was seen repeatedly, ten times or more. The chain is built from TRBV6-5 and TRBJ2-6; the D is unclear. Germline CDR1 MNHEY, CDR2 SVGAGI. The germline V and J ends were trimmed by 0 bases and 0 bases, with 6 bases remaining between them. The CDR3 is 16 amino acids. CDR3 in amino acids: CASSYSVYSGANVLTF. CDR3 bases: TGTGCCAGCAGTTACTCGGTCTACTCTGGGGCCAACGTCCTGACTTTC.

V is TRBV29-1 and J is TRBJ1-1, with TRBD1 as a possible D gene (5 bases). Germline CDR1 SQVTM, CDR2 ANQGSEA. Trimming left V 7 bases short and J 5 bases short, with 17 bases between. The CDR3 extends over 13 amino acids. CDR3 DNA sequence: TGCAGCGACGCCGGGCCGGGACGGACTGAAGCTTTCTTT. Protein sequence: CSDAGPGRTEAFF.

This clonotype appeared many times. The rearrangement joins TRBV7-9 to TRBJ2-3; no firm D call. The CDR3 contains 13 residues. Germline V gene lookup returns CDR1 SEHNR and CDR2 FQNEAQ (reference sequence). V lost 5 bases and J 3 bases, leaving 9 bases between the germline ends. This CDR3 reads CASSKTDTDTQYF. Here the CDR3 DNA reads TGTGCCAGCAGCAAGACGGATACAGATACGCAGTATTTT.

J is TRBJ2-5 and V is TRBV24-1, with TRBD2 matching over 10 bases. Germline V gene lookup returns CDR1 KGHDR and CDR2 SFDVKD. This CDR3 spans 15 amino acids. Trimming cost V 5 bases and J 5 bases; bases outside gene matches: 7. In nucleotides, the CDR3 is TGTGCCACCAGTGGCCTAGCGGGAGTTCACGAGACCCAGTACTTC. Its protein product is CATSGLAGVHETQYF.

This clonotype has ten or more counts. V usage is TRBV4-1 and J usage is TRBJ1-6; D possibly corresponds to TRBD1 (6 bases). V lost 4 bases, J lost 9 bases, and 19 bases lay in between. Germline V CDR1 and CDR2: MGHRA, YSYEKL. The CDR3 spans 16 residues. The CDR3 DNA reads TGCGCCAGCAGCCGCACCATGGACAGCTCGGGTTCACCCCTCCACTTT. Translating it yields CASSRTMDSSGSPLHF.

This clonotype has at least ten counts. V is TRBV9 and J is TRBJ1-1, with a tentative D call TRBD1 (5 bases). This CDR3 contains 15 residues. The V gene lost 0 bases and the J gene lost 5 bases, with 14 bases spanning the gap. CDR1 SGDLS and CDR2 YYNGEE come from the germline V gene. CDR3 in DNA: TGTGCCAGCAGCGTAGGACAGAGGGAGGGAACTGAAGCTTTCTTT. Its protein is CASSVGQREGTEAFF.

The table lists this clonotype with a few counts. V and J are TRBV7-8 and TRBJ1-2; weak D call: TRBD1 (6 bases). Trimming took off 3 bases at V and 2 bases at J, with 7 bases between the two ends. CDR1 is SGHVS and CDR2 is FQNEAQ in the germline V gene. CDR3 length: 13 amino acids. The CDR3, as DNA: TGTGCCAGCAGCTTCGACAGGAACTATGGCTACACCTTC. Translating it yields CASSFDRNYGYTF.

V is TRBV9 and J is TRBJ2-3; 8 bases agree with TRBD2. J lost 2 bases, V lost 2 bases, and 4 bases had no gene match. CDR1 is SGDLS and CDR2 is YYNGEE in the germline V gene. The CDR3 contains 15 residues. CDR3 amino acids: CASSVSSGDTDTQYF. CDR3 sequence (DNA): TGTGCCAGCAGCGTTAGTAGCGGGGACACAGATACGCAGTATTTT.

The chain has TRBV2 and TRBJ2-1; 9 bases fit TRBD2. Germline V gene lookup returns CDR1 SNHLY and CDR2 FYNNEI. The J segment lost 8 bases and the V segment lost 8 bases, leaving 13 bases of the junction unmatched. The CDR3 totals 15 residues. CDR3 loop: CASSPGSGRLDEQFF. In DNA form, the CDR3 reads TGTGCCAGCTCACCAGGTAGCGGGAGACTAGATGAGCAGTTCTTC. The full variable domain, its missing parts supplied by reference TRBV2 and TRBJ2-1, is EPEVTQTPSHQVTQMGQEVILRCVPISNHLYFYWYRQILGQKVEFLVSFYNNEISEKSEIFDDQFSVERPDGSNFTLKIRSTKLEDSAMYFCASSPGSGRLDEQFFGPGTRLTVL.

The chain combines TRBV12-3 or TRBV12-4 with TRBJ2-1; D unclear. V shed 5 bases and J shed 6 bases, with 5 bases lying between them. This CDR3 is 11 amino acids long. The CDR3 reads CASSPLNEQFF. Here the CDR3 DNA reads TGTGCCAGCAGTCCCCTCAATGAGCAGTTCTTC.

This clonotype occurred a few times. The V and J genes are TRBV2 and TRBJ1-2; D is unclear. Germline V CDR1 and CDR2: SNHLY, FYNNEI. The CDR3 spans 14 residues. V was trimmed by 6 bases and J by 2 bases, leaving 13 bases between them. CDR3 in DNA: TGTGCCAGCAGCCCTTCCACAGCGAACTATGGCTACACCTTC. Its translation: CASSPSTANYGYTF.

This clonotype was seen ten or more times. This chain uses TRBV24-1 with TRBJ2-7, with 10 bases lining up with TRBD1. V trimming: 4 bases; J trimming: 6 bases; junction bases outside the gene matches: 5. Looked up from germline, CDR1 is KGHDR and CDR2 is SFDVKD. The CDR3 length is 14 residues. CDR3 protein: CATSDPGTGVEQYF. CDR3 sequence (DNA): TGTGCCACCAGTGACCCCGGGACAGGGGTCGAGCAGTACTTC.

This sequence joins TRBV5-1 and TRBJ2-1; 8 nucleotides agree with TRBD2. The CDR3 extends over 14 amino acids. The junction had 3 bases not matched to a gene; V was cut back by 5 bases and J by 2 bases. Germline values: CDR1 SGHRS, CDR2 YFSETQ. The CDR3 loop reads CASRVAGTYNEQFF. CDR3 DNA sequence: TGCGCCAGCAGAGTAGCGGGAACCTACAATGAGCAGTTCTTC.

The sample holds a few counts of this clonotype. V usage is TRBV20-1 and J usage is TRBJ1-2; 10 positions agree with TRBD1. Germline-derived CDR1 and CDR2 are DFQATT and SNEGSKA (reference sequence). V shed 0 bases, J shed 4 bases, and the junction held 5 bases outside the gene matches. This CDR3 comprises 15 residues. CDR3 in amino acids: CSARDLGQGIYGYTF. DNA of the CDR3: TGCAGTGCTAGAGATCTGGGACAGGGGATCTATGGCTACACCTTC.

This clonotype appeared a single time. The genes are TRBV15 and TRBJ2-3; the match to TRBD2 covers 15 bases. This CDR3 comprises 18 residues. Losses at the gene ends were 1 base for V and 6 bases for J; bases not matched to a gene: 8. Per germline, CDR1 LNHNV and CDR2 YYDKDF (reference sequence). The CDR3 loop is CATSRVLGTSGGTDTQYF. CDR3 nucleotides: TGTGCCACCAGCAGAGTGCTCGGGACTAGCGGGGGGACCGATACGCAGTATTTT.

The chain employs TRBV27 and TRBJ1-1; tentative D call: TRBD1 (5 bases). The V end lost 1 base, the J end lost 7 bases, and 16 bases lay between the germline ends. The CDR3 is 15 residues long. CDR1 is MNHEY and CDR2 is SMNVEV in the germline V gene (reference sequence). This chain's CDR3 is CASSLFGGVPGEAFF. The CDR3 nucleotides are TGTGCCAGCAGTTTATTTGGGGGGGTCCCGGGTGAAGCTTTCTTT.

This clonotype came up many times. The rearrangement links TRBV19 to TRBJ2-7, with 7 bases aligning to TRBD2. V trimming: 4 bases; J trimming: 3 bases; junction bases outside the gene matches: 9. Germline CDR1 and CDR2: LNHDA and SQIVND (reference sequence). The CDR3 has 15 residues. The CDR3 is CASSRRGGDYYEQYF. In DNA, the CDR3 is TGTGCCAGTAGTAGGCGGGGAGGGGACTACTACGAGCAGTACTTC.

Many counts were recorded for this clonotype. This chain links TRBV7-2 with TRBJ2-5, with D perhaps TRBD1 (6 bases). The germline CDR1 and CDR2 sequences are SGHTA and FQGNSA. V was cut by 4 bases and J by 7 bases, with 16 bases left in between. The CDR3 has 14 amino acids. The CDR3 protein is CASSSYTGIVTQYF. CDR3 sequence (DNA): TGTGCCAGCAGCTCGTATACAGGGATTGTGACCCAGTACTTC.

V is TRBV19 and J is TRBJ1-2; maybe TRBD1 (5 bases). Germline V gene data show CDR1 as LNHDA and CDR2 as SQIVND (reference sequence). Trimming shortened V by 6 bases and J by 4 bases, and 9 bases separated the two germline ends. This CDR3 region has 12 residues. The CDR3 is CASRAGIYGYTF. As DNA, the CDR3 is TGTGCCAGTAGGGCAGGGATCTATGGCTACACCTTC.